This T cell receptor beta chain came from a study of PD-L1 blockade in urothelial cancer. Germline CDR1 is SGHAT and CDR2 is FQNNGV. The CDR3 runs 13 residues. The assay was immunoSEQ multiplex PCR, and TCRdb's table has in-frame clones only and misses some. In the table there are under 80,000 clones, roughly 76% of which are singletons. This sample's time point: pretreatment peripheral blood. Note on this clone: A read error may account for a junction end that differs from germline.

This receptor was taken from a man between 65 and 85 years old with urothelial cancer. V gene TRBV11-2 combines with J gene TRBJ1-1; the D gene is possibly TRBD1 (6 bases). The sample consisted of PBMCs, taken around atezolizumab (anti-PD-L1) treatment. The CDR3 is CASSSQGQTGAFF. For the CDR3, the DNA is TGTGCCAGCAGCTCCCAAGGACAGACTGGAGCTTTCTTT.